This TCR beta chain was obtained from a study of cytomegalovirus exposure and HLA in healthy donors. The CDR3 is made up of 17 amino acids. The junction had 9 bases not matched to a gene; V was cut back by 0 bases and J by 4 bases. Germline assignment: CDR1 LGHNA and CDR2 YNFKEQ. Vbeta (60) and Jbeta (13) primers were used in the PCR. Method: immunoSEQ multiplex PCR; TCRdb's copy keeps in-frame clones and lacks some. This sample has about 200,000 clones, with around 80% found just once. This clone was picked up a small number of times. Input material: PBMCs. The chain is built from TRBV4-2 and TRBJ2-7; TRBD2 matches 10 bases. This clonotype was sampled from a man aged 35 to 55 in good health and CMV-seropositive. The CDR3 protein is CASSQDGLAGVEYEQYF. CDR3 coding DNA: TGTGCCAGCAGCCAAGATGGGCTAGCGGGAGTAGAGTACGAGCAGTACTTC.